This T cell receptor (beta chain) was recorded in a study of T cells in Graves' hyperthyroidism and ophthalmopathy. Overall study: Before treatment of any kind, peripheral blood was taken at initial diagnosis.

There were TCR beta CDR3 regions amplified from RNA transcripts. The HTBI primer set drove a first-round RT-PCR of the TCR CDR3. TCRdb passed the multiplex PCR reads through MiXCR, listing each CDR3 protein once. The profile shows approximately 300,000 distinct CDR3 sequences, around 17% of them singletons. Overall study findings and caveats: Ophthalmopathy cases were set apart from stable hyperthyroidism by a 13 V-J model. In the blood, most expanded thyroid clonotypes above 0.001 appeared as well.

Exclusion of patients followed from uncontrolled infection, other autoimmune disease, pregnancy or lactation. This clonotype was counted at least ten times. No antigen is known for it. The junction had 7 bases not matched to a gene; V was cut back by 9 bases and J by 4 bases. Per the germline V gene, CDR1 is SNHLY and CDR2 is FYNNEI. The CDR3 contains 14 residues. The sequencing input was blood. The source is a man under 40 with Graves' hyperthyroidism. V gene TRBV2 combines with J gene TRBJ2-1, with TRBD2 identical over 9 bases. In DNA form, the CDR3 reads TGTGCCAGGGATACTAGCGGGCGATACAATGAGCAGTTCTTC. It is translated as CARDTSGRYNEQFF. The complete variable domain, with remaining parts taken from reference TRBV2 and TRBJ2-1, reads EPEVTQTPSHQVTQMGQEVILRCVPISNHLYFYWYRQILGQKVEFLVSFYNNEISEKSEIFDDQFSVERPDGSNFTLKIRSTKLEDSAMYFCARDTSGRYNEQFFGPGTRLTVL.